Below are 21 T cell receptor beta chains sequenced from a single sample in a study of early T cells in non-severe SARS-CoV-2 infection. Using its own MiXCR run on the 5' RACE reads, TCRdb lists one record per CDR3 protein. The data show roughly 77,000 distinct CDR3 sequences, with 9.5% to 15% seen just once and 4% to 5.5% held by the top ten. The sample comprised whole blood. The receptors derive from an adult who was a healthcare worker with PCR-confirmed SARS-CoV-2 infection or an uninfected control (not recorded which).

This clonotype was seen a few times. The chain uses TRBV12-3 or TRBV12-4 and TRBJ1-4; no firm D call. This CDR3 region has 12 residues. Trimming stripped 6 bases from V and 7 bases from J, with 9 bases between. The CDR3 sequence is CASRSTAEKLFF. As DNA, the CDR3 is TGTGCCAGCAGGTCAACCGCTGAAAAACTGTTTTTT.

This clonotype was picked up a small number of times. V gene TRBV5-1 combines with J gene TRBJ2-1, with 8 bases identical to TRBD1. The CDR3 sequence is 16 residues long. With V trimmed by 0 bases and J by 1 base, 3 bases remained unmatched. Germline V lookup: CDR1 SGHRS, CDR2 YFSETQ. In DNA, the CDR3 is TGCGCCAGCAGCTTGGGGACAGGGTCGTCCTACAATGAGCAGTTCTTC. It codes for CASSLGTGSSYNEQFF. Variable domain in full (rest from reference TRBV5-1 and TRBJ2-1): KAGVTQTPRYLIKTRGQQVTLSCSPISGHRSVSWYQQTPGQGLQFLFEYFSETQRNKGNFPGRFSGRQFSNSRSEMNVSTLELGDSALYLCASSLGTGSSYNEQFFGPGTRLTVL.

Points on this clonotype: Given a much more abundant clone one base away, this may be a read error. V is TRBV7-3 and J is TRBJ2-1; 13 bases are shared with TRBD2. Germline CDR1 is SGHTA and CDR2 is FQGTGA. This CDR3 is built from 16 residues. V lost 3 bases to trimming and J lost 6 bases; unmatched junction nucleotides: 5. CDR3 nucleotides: TGTGCCAGCAGCTTGGGGACTAGCGGGACCCTCAATGAGCAGTTCTTC. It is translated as CASSLGTSGTLNEQFF. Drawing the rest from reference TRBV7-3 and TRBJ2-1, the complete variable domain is GAGVSQTPSNKVTEKGKYVELRCDPISGHTALYWYRQSLGQGPEFLIYFQGTGAADDSGLPNDRFFAVRPEGSVSTLKIQRTERGDSAVYLCASSLGTSGTLNEQFFGPGTRLTVL.

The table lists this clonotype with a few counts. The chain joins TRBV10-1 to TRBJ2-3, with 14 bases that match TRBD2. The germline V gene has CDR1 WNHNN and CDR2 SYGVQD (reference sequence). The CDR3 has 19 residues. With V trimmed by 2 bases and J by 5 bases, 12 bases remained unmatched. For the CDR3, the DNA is TGCGCCAGCAGTGAGGCTGTTGGGGGACTAGCGGGAGTCAAAGATACGCAGTATTTT. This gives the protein CASSEAVGGLAGVKDTQYF.

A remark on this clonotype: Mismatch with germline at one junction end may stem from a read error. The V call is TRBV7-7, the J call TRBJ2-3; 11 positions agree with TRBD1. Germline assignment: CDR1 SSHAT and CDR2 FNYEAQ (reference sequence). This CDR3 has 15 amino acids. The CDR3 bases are TGTGCTAGCAGCTCCGGACAGGGGGCCCCAGATACGCAGTATTTT. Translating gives CASSSGQGAPDTQYF.

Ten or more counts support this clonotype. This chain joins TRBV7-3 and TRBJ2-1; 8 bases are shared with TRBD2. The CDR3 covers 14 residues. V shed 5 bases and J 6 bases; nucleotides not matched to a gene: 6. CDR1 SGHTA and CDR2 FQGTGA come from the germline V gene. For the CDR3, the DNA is TGTGCCAGCAGCCTCGGACTAGCCCCCAATGAGCAGTTCTTC. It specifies CASSLGLAPNEQFF.

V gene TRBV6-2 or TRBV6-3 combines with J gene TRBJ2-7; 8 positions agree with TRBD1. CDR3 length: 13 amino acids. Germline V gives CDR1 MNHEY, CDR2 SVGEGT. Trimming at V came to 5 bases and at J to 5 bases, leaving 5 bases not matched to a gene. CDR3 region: CASSTRGPNEQYF. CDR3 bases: TGTGCCAGCAGTACCAGGGGGCCGAACGAGCAGTACTTC.

As DNA, the CDR3 is TGCAGCGCGGGACTAGCGGGGGCCGAGCAGTACTTC. This codes for CSAGLAGAEQYF. The gene calls are TRBV29-1 and TRBJ2-7; 14 nucleotides agree with TRBD2. The V gene's germline CDR1 is SQVTM and CDR2 ANQGSEA. The junction had 2 bases not matched to a gene; V was cut back by 7 bases and J by 6 bases. The CDR3 contains 12 residues.

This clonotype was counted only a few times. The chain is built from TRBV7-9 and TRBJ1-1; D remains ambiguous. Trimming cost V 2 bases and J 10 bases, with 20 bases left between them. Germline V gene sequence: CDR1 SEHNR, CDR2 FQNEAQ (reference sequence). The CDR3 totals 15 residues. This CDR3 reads CASSLPRSLQAAAFF. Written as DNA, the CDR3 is TGTGCCAGCAGCTTACCGCGTTCCCTCCAGGCCGCAGCTTTCTTT.

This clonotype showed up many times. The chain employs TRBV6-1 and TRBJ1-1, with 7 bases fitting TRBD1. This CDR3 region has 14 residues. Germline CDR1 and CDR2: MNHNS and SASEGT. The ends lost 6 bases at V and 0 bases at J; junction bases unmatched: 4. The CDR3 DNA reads TGTGCCAGCAGAGAGGGACAGATGAACACTGAAGCTTTCTTT. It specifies CASREGQMNTEAFF.

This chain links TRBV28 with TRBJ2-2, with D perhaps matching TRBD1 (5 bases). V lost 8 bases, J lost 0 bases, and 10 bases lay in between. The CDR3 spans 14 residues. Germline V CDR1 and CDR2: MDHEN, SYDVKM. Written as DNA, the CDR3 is TGTGCCAGCTACAGGCAACCGAACACCGGGGAGCTGTTTTTT. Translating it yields CASYRQPNTGELFF.

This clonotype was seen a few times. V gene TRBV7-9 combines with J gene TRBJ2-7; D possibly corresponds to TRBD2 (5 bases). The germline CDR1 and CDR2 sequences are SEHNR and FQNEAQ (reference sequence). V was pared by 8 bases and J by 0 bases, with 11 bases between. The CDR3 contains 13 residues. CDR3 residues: CASRGLLSYEQYF. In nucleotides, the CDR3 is TGTGCCAGCCGAGGACTTCTCTCCTACGAGCAGTACTTC.

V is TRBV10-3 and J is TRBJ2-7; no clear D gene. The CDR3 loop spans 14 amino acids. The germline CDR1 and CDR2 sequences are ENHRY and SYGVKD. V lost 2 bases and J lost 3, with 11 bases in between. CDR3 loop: CAISEGQPNYEQYF. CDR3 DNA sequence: TGTGCCATCAGTGAGGGTCAGCCAAACTACGAGCAGTACTTC.

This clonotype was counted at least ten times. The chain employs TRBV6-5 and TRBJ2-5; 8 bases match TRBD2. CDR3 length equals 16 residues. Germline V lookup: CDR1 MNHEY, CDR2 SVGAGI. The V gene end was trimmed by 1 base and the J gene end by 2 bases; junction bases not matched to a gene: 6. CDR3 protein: CASSYLREAEQETQYF. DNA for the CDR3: TGTGCCAGCAGTTACTTGCGGGAGGCTGAACAAGAGACCCAGTACTTC.

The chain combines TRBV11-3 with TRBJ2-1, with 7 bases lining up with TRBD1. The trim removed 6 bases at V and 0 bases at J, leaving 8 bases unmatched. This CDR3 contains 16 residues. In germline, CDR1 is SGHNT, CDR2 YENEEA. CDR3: CASSRQGSGSYNEQFF. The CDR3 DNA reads TGTGCCAGCAGTCGACAGGGTAGTGGCTCCTACAATGAGCAGTTCTTC. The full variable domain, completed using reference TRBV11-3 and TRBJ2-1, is EAGVVQSPRYKIIEKKQPVAFWCNPISGHNTLYWYLQNLGQGPELLIRYENEEAVDDSQLPKDRFSAERLKGVDSTLKIQPAELGDSAVYLCASSRQGSGSYNEQFFGPGTRLTVL.

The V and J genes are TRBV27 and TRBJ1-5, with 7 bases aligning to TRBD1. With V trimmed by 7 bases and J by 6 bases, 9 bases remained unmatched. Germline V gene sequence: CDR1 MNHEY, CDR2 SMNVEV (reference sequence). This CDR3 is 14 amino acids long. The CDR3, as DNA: TGTGCCAGCACTTCGCTGACAGGGCGTCAGCCCCAGCATTTT. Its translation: CASTSLTGRQPQHF.

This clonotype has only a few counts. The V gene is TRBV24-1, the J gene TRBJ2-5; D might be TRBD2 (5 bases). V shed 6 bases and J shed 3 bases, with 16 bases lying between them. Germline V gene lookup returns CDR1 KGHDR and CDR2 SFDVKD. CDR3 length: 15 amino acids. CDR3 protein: CATSPLGFGEETQYF. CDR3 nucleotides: TGTGCCACCAGTCCCTTGGGCTTCGGGGAAGAGACCCAGTACTTC.

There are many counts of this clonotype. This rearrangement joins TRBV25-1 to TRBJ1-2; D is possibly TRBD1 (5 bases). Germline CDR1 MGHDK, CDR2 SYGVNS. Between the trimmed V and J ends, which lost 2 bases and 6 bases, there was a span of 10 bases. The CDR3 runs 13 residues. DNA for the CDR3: TGTGCCAGCAGTGAACTGGGGGGGGATGGCTACACCTTC. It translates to CASSELGGDGYTF.

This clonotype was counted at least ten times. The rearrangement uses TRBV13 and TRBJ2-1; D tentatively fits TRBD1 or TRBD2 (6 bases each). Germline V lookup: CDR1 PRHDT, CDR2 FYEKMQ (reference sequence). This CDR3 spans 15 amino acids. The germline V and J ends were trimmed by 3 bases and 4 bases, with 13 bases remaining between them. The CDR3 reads CASSFEGGSYNEQFF. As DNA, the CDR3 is TGTGCCAGCAGCTTCGAGGGGGGCTCGTACAATGAGCAGTTCTTC.

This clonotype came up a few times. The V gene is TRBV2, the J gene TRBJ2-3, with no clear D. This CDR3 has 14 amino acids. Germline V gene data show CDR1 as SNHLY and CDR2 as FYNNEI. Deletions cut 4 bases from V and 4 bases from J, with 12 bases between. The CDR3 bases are TGTGCCAGCAGTGCTATCAAGGCCCCAGATACGCAGTATTTT. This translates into CASSAIKAPDTQYF.

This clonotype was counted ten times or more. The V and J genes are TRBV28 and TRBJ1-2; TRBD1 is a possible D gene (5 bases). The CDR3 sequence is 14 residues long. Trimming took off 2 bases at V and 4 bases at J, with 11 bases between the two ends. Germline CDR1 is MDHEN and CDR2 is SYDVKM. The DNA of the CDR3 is TGTGCCAGCAGTTTAAGTATGGGGGGCTATGGCTACACCTTC. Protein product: CASSLSMGGYGYTF.